The rows below give T cell receptor beta chains drawn from one sample of a study of blood T cell repertoires in COVID-19. Assay used: immunoSEQ multiplex PCR; TCRdb lists only in-frame clones, some missing. The sample has some 58,000 clones, around 90% seen once. The sequenced sample was peripheral blood. The source is a human donor in a cohort sampled during active COVID-19. The CDR3 runs from the conserved cysteine through the conserved F or W. The order of the fields is V gene, D gene, J gene, CDR3 DNA, CDR3 protein. The D gene is left open where the match is weak.

v_gene: TRBV9
d_gene: TRBD1
j_gene: TRBJ1-1
CDR3nt: TGTGCCAGCAGCCAACGGGACAGGGCAATTGAAGCTTTCTTT
CDR3aa: CASSQRDRAIEAFF

v_gene: TRBV3-1/TRBV3-2
d_gene: -
j_gene: TRBJ1-2
CDR3nt: TGTGCCAGCAGCCAAGTAGGAGCAAATGGCTACACCTTC
CDR3aa: CASSQVGANGYTF

v_gene: TRBV18
d_gene: -
j_gene: TRBJ1-1
CDR3nt: TGTGCCAGCTCACCAATATCCAGGAACACTGAAGCTTTCTTT
CDR3aa: CASSPISRNTEAFF

v_gene: TRBV7-7
d_gene: TRBD1
j_gene: TRBJ2-5
CDR3nt: TGTGCCAGCAGCCGACAGGGCCGAGAGACCCAGTACTTC
CDR3aa: CASSRQGRETQYF

v_gene: TRBV2
d_gene: -
j_gene: TRBJ1-1
CDR3nt: TGTGCCAGCAGTGAAACGCGGACACAGAACACTGAAGCTTTCTTT
CDR3aa: CASSETRTQNTEAFF

v_gene: TRBV5-5
d_gene: -
j_gene: TRBJ2-5
CDR3nt: TGTGCCAGCAGCACGGGGGGCACAGGGACAGAGACCCAGTACTTC
CDR3aa: CASSTGGTGTETQYF

v_gene: TRBV6-5
d_gene: -
j_gene: TRBJ1-3
CDR3nt: TGTGCCAGCAGTTACTCGAGTCGGGGCTCTGGAAACACCATATATTTT
CDR3aa: CASSYSSRGSGNTIYF

v_gene: TRBV7-2
d_gene: TRBD2
j_gene: TRBJ2-3
CDR3nt: TGTGCCAGCAGCCCGCAAATAGCGGGAAACACAGATACGCAGTATTTT
CDR3aa: CASSPQIAGNTDTQYF

v_gene: TRBV5-1
d_gene: -
j_gene: TRBJ1-1
CDR3nt: TGCGCCAGCAGCCGTAGCCCGACAGGAGACATGAACACTGAAGCTTTCTTT
CDR3aa: CASSRSPTGDMNTEAFF

v_gene: TRBV4-2
d_gene: TRBD2
j_gene: TRBJ2-1
CDR3nt: TGTGCCAGCAGCCCCGGGACTAGCGGGGACAATGAGCAGTTCTTC
CDR3aa: CASSPGTSGDNEQFF

v_gene: TRBV2
d_gene: TRBD2
j_gene: TRBJ2-3
CDR3nt: TGTGCCAGCATCTATAGCGGGAGGAGGACAGATACGCAGTATTTT
CDR3aa: CASIYSGRRTDTQYF

v_gene: TRBV14
d_gene: TRBD1
j_gene: TRBJ2-3
CDR3nt: TGTGCCAGCAGCCTCCTGGGACAGGGGTCGAGGGATACGCAGTATTTT
CDR3aa: CASSLLGQGSRDTQYF

v_gene: TRBV7-3
d_gene: TRBD1
j_gene: TRBJ2-3
CDR3nt: TGTGCCAGCAGCTTAGAAACAGGGGGCGACACAGATACGCAGTATTTT
CDR3aa: CASSLETGGDTDTQYF

v_gene: TRBV7-2
d_gene: TRBD2
j_gene: TRBJ2-1
CDR3nt: TGTGCCAGCAGCTCGGGAGGGGGAAATCCCTCGCGGCAGTTCTTC
CDR3aa: CASSSGGGNPSRQFF

v_gene: TRBV6-1
d_gene: -
j_gene: TRBJ1-6
CDR3nt: TGTGCCAGCAGTGAAGGTTGGACTGGGCCCCTCCACTTT
CDR3aa: CASSEGWTGPLHF

v_gene: TRBV29-1
d_gene: TRBD1
j_gene: TRBJ1-4
CDR3nt: TGCAGCGTGTGGGACAGCGGGTCTCGAGAAAAACTGTTTTTT
CDR3aa: CSVWDSGSREKLFF